This T cell receptor (beta chain) stems from a study of siplizumab effects on memory and regulatory T cells. Method: immunoSEQ multiplex PCR; TCRdb's copy keeps in-frame clones and lacks some. The data hold over 95,000 clones, with around 93% observed a single time. This CDR3 is 17 amino acids long. V was trimmed by 4 bases and J by 4 bases, leaving 22 bases between them. CDR1 MNHEY and CDR2 SMNVEV come from the germline V gene (reference sequence). Sequenced material: non-Treg CD4+ T cells sorted from blood. The gene calls are TRBV27 and TRBJ1-2; D possibly corresponds to TRBD1 (6 bases). This clonotype originated in a human donor in good health. For the CDR3, the DNA is TGTGCCAGCAGTTCTCGGGGGACTCCCCGGGGGCCCTATGGCTACACCTTC. Residues: CASSSRGTPRGPYGYTF.